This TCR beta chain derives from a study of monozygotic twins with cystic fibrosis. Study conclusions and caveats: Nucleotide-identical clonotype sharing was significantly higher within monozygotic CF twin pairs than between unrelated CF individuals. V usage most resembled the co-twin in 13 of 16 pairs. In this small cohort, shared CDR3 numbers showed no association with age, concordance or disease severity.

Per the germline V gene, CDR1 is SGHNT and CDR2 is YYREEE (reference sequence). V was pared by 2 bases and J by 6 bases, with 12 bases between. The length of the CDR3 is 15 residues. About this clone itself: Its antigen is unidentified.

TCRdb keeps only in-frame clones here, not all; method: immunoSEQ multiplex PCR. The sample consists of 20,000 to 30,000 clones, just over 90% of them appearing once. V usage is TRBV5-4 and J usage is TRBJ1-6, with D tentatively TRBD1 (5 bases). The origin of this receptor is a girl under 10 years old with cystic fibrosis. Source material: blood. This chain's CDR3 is CASSLEQAGNSPLHF. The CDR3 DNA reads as TGTGCCAGCAGCTTAGAACAGGCGGGTAATTCACCCCTCCACTTT.